One and the same sample provided the 23 T cell receptor beta chains below, sequenced in a study of T cell responses to AZD1222 COVID-19 vaccine. The assay was immunoSEQ multiplex PCR, and TCRdb's table has in-frame clones only and misses some. The table has some 130,000 clones, 91% seen once; the top ten hold approximately 2.8%. Here the sequenced sample was peripheral blood, taken on day 0 of AZD1222 vaccination. These receptors were collected from an adult in good health.

The chain is built from TRBV29-1 and TRBJ1-5; a possible D gene is TRBD1 (6 bases). CDR3 length equals 13 residues. CDR1 SQVTM and CDR2 ANQGSEA come from the germline V gene. With 6 bases removed from V and 3 bases from J, the gap between germline ends came to 12 bases. The CDR3 here is CSVAEGVNQPQHF. The CDR3, as DNA: TGCAGCGTAGCCGAGGGGGTCAATCAGCCCCAGCATTTT.

The chain joins TRBV7-9 to TRBJ2-7; 7 positions agree with TRBD2. Looked up from germline, CDR1 is SEHNR and CDR2 is FQNEAQ (reference sequence). The CDR3 spans 15 residues. The junction had 10 bases not matched to a gene; V was cut back by 4 bases and J by 4 bases. CDR3 loop: CASSSNRDYTYEQYF. The DNA of the CDR3 is TGTGCCAGCAGCTCTAACCGGGACTACACTTACGAGCAGTACTTC.

The chain recombines TRBV3-1 (or the pseudogene TRBV3-2) with TRBJ2-1; no firm D call. The V gene's germline CDR1 is LGHDT and CDR2 YNNKEL (reference sequence). This CDR3 is 11 amino acids long. V lost 5 bases to trimming and J lost 8 bases, with 7 bases between them. The CDR3, as DNA: TGTGCCAGCAGCGAGGCCGATGAGCAGTTCTTC. Its translation is CASSEADEQFF.

In DNA, the CDR3 is TGCAGTGCAAGTCGGGACAGGGGGCAGGAGCAGTACTTC. Its protein product is CSASRDRGQEQYF. The chain employs TRBV20-1 and TRBJ2-7; TRBD1 agrees at 12 bases. There are 13 residues in the CDR3. Looked up from germline, CDR1 is DFQATT and CDR2 is SNEGSKA (reference sequence). V lost 6 bases and J lost 7; bases outside the gene matches: 7.

The chain employs TRBV15 and TRBJ2-4; D is unclear. The CDR3 consists of 16 residues. Per the germline V gene, CDR1 is LNHNV and CDR2 is YYDKDF (reference sequence). Trimming stripped 0 bases from V and 3 bases from J, with 12 bases between. The CDR3 region has the DNA TGTGCCACCAGCAGAGATTCTGGGATCGTCAAAAACATTCAGTACTTC. It yields the protein CATSRDSGIVKNIQYF.

J is TRBJ1-1 and V is TRBV15; unclear D gene. V was cut by 3 bases and J by 1 base, with 12 bases left in between. Germline V CDR1 and CDR2: LNHNV, YYDKDF (reference sequence). The CDR3 length is 15 residues. CDR3 in amino acids: CATSRRRVENTEAFF. The CDR3 nucleotides read TGTGCCACCAGCAGGCGGCGCGTCGAGAACACTGAAGCTTTCTTT.

This clone has just one count. The V gene is TRBV16, the J gene TRBJ2-7; TRBD1 aligns across 8 bases. CDR1 KGHSY and CDR2 FQNENV come from the germline V gene. Germline trimming cut 4 bases from V and 2 bases from J; bases unmatched to any gene: 13. The CDR3 loop spans 17 amino acids. As DNA, the CDR3 is TGTGCCAGCAGCCCCCCCTATGGACAGGGTCGAACCTACGAGCAGTACTTC. This gives the protein CASSPPYGQGRTYEQYF.

The chain joins TRBV6-5 to TRBJ2-3; 7 bases map to TRBD2. The germline gives CDR1 MNHEY, CDR2 SVGAGI. CDR3 length: 15 residues. Germline trimming cut 8 bases from V and 0 bases from J; bases unmatched to any gene: 8. CDR3 loop: CASGPGGRSTDTQYF. The DNA for the CDR3 is TGTGCCAGCGGTCCGGGCGGGAGAAGCACAGATACGCAGTATTTT.

This rearrangement joins TRBV7-2 to TRBJ2-3, with a tentative D call TRBD2 (6 bases). This CDR3 comprises 18 residues. V lost 0 bases and J lost 1, with 17 bases in between. The germline V gene has CDR1 SGHTA and CDR2 FQGNSA. The chain's CDR3 is CASSLARNSGTRTDTQYF. In nucleotides, the CDR3 is TGTGCCAGCAGCTTAGCGCGTAATAGCGGTACCCGCACAGATACGCAGTATTTT.

This chain joins TRBV6-1 and TRBJ2-1, with TRBD1 matching over 8 bases. V lost 0 bases to trimming and J lost 4 bases; unmatched junction nucleotides: 2. The CDR3 has 15 residues. Germline V CDR1 and CDR2: MNHNS, SASEGT. Written as DNA, the CDR3 is TGTGCCAGCAGTGAAGCCCGACAGGGGTACAATGAGCAGTTCTTC. It yields the protein CASSEARQGYNEQFF.

The chain is built from TRBV5-8 and TRBJ1-4; D is possibly TRBD1 (5 bases). The V and J ends lost 0 bases and 3 bases respectively, with 12 bases between them. This CDR3 contains 16 residues. The germline V gene has CDR1 SGHTS and CDR2 YDEGEE. This chain's CDR3 is CASSLAGIAANEKLFF. CDR3 in DNA: TGTGCCAGCAGCTTGGCAGGGATCGCCGCTAATGAAAAACTGTTTTTT.

This clone was seen only a few times. The chain couples TRBV19 to TRBJ2-2; 10 nucleotides align to TRBD2. Germline V gene sequence: CDR1 LNHDA, CDR2 SQIVND (reference sequence). The CDR3 covers 18 residues. V lost 6 bases and J lost 1; bases outside the gene matches: 11. The CDR3 region is CASRNLAGGLLNTGELFF. The CDR3 DNA is TGTGCCAGTAGGAATTTAGCGGGAGGCCTGCTGAACACCGGGGAGCTGTTTTTT.

The chain couples TRBV29-1 to TRBJ2-7; D might be TRBD2 (6 bases). Per germline, CDR1 SQVTM and CDR2 ANQGSEA. V gave up 7 bases and J gave up 5 bases, with 18 bases separating them. The CDR3 contains 13 residues. The CDR3 loop is CSDYPEGQDEQYF. The CDR3 bases are TGCAGCGATTATCCGGAGGGCCAAGACGAGCAGTACTTC.

This chain connects TRBV10-1 to TRBJ2-5, with unresolved D. This CDR3 comprises 14 residues. The V end lost 0 bases, the J end lost 4 bases, and 9 bases lay between the germline ends. Germline V CDR1 and CDR2: WNHNN, SYGVQD (reference sequence). CDR3 protein: CASSESISGETQYF. DNA for the CDR3: TGCGCCAGCAGTGAGTCGATATCGGGAGAGACCCAGTACTTC.

CDR3 in amino acids: CASSRRTGPSTNEKLFF. Written as DNA, the CDR3 is TGTGCCAGTAGTAGACGGACAGGGCCTTCAACTAATGAAAAACTGTTTTTT. V is TRBV19 and J is TRBJ1-4; 8 bases map to TRBD1. The CDR3 has 17 residues. V shed 4 bases and J 0 bases; nucleotides not matched to a gene: 7. Per the germline V gene, CDR1 is LNHDA and CDR2 is SQIVND (reference sequence). Using reference TRBV19 and TRBJ1-4 for the parts outside the CDR3, the full variable domain is DGGITQSPKYLFRKEGQNVTLSCEQNLNHDAMYWYRQDPGQGLRLIYYSQIVNDFQKGDIAEGYSVSREKKESFPLTVTSAQKNPTAFYLCASSRRTGPSTNEKLFFGSGTQLSVL.

The chain links TRBV10-2 to TRBJ1-2; 8 bases are a match to TRBD1. With 7 bases clipped from V and 4 bases from J, the junction kept 5 bases outside the gene matches. This CDR3 has 13 residues. Looked up from germline, CDR1 is WSHSY and CDR2 is SAAADI. CDR3 residues: CASTPGQGYGYTF. CDR3 sequence (DNA): TGCGCCAGCACCCCAGGACAGGGCTATGGCTACACCTTC.

The V and J genes are TRBV4-3 and TRBJ2-1, with TRBD2 matching 12 bases. CDR3 length: 17 residues. J lost 8 bases, V lost 1 base, and 9 bases had no gene match. Germline V gene sequence: CDR1 LGHNA, CDR2 YSLEER. CDR3 protein: CASSQVRRLAGVDEQFF. The CDR3 DNA is TGCGCCAGCAGCCAAGTTCGTCGACTAGCGGGAGTGGATGAGCAGTTCTTC.

The genes are TRBV7-3 and TRBJ1-1; tentative D call: TRBD1 (6 bases). CDR1 and CDR2 from the germline V gene are SGHTA and FQGTGA. V lost 5 bases and J lost 1, with 11 bases in between. This CDR3 is built from 14 residues. The CDR3 DNA follows: TGTGCCAGCAGCCCCACGGGGGCGAACACTGAAGCTTTCTTT. As protein: CASSPTGANTEAFF. The whole variable domain, filled in from reference TRBV7-3 and TRBJ1-1, reads GAGVSQTPSNKVTEKGKYVELRCDPISGHTALYWYRQSLGQGPEFLIYFQGTGAADDSGLPNDRFFAVRPEGSVSTLKIQRTERGDSAVYLCASSPTGANTEAFFGQGTRLTVV.

The V and J genes are TRBV13 and TRBJ2-1, with 8 bases aligning to TRBD1. V lost 4 bases to trimming and J lost 4 bases; unmatched junction nucleotides: 9. Germline assignment: CDR1 PRHDT and CDR2 FYEKMQ (reference sequence). This CDR3 has 16 residues. The CDR3 coding sequence is TGTGCCAGCAGCTCCCCGACAGGGGATGGGTACAATGAGCAGTTCTTC. This sequence encodes CASSSPTGDGYNEQFF.

The rearrangement joins TRBV9 to TRBJ2-2; 10 nucleotides match TRBD1. V lost 10 bases, J lost 4 bases, and 4 bases stayed unmatched. The germline V gene has CDR1 SGDLS and CDR2 YYNGEE. The CDR3 runs 13 residues. The CDR3: CAGDRGPTGELFF. The CDR3 nucleotides are TGTGCCGGAGACAGGGGGCCCACCGGGGAGCTGTTTTTT.

This chain uses TRBV9 with TRBJ1-3; D uncertain. With 0 bases removed from V and 13 bases from J, the gap between germline ends came to 11 bases. CDR1 is SGDLS, CDR2 YYNGEE, per germline. The CDR3 runs 12 residues. The CDR3 spells CASSVAEGSIYF. The CDR3 DNA sequence: TGTGCCAGCAGCGTAGCGGAAGGATCTATATATTTT.

The chain links TRBV12-3 or TRBV12-4 to TRBJ2-5; maybe TRBD2 (5 bases). V dropped 6 bases and J dropped 5 bases, with 13 bases sitting between them. This CDR3 region has 13 residues. The CDR3 region has the DNA TGTGCCAGCAGAAACCGGGGTTCGGAGACCCAGTACTTC. Translated, it gives CASRNRGSETQYF.

This chain links TRBV5-4 with TRBJ2-3, with D possibly matching TRBD2 (6 bases). Germline V gene sequence: CDR1 SGHNT, CDR2 YYREEE (reference sequence). The CDR3 totals 17 residues. The germline V and J ends were trimmed by 4 bases and 4 bases, with 22 bases remaining between them. CDR3 in amino acids: CASSRGTRSLSADTQYF. CDR3 coding DNA: TGTGCCAGCAGCCGGGGGACCCGGAGCCTTAGTGCAGATACGCAGTATTTT.